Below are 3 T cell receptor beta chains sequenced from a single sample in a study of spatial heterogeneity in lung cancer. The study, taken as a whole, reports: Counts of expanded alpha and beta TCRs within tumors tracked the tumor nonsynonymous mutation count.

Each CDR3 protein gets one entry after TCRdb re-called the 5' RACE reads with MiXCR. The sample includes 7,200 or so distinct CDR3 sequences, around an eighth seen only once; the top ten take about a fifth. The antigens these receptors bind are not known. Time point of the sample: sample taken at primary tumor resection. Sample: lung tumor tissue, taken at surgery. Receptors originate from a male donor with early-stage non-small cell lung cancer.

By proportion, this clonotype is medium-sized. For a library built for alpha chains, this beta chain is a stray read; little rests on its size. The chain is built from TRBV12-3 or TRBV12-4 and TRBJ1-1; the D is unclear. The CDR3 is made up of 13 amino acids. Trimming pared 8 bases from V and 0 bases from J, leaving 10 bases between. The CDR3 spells CASRETVNTEAFF. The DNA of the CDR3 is TGTGCCAGCCGAGAGACGGTGAACACTGAAGCTTTCTTT.

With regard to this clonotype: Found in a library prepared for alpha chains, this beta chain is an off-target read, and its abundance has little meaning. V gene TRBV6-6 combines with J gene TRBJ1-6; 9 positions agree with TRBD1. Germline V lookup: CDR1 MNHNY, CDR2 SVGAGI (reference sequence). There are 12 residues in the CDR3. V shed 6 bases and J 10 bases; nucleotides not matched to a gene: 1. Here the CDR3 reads CASRQGASPLHF. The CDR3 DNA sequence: TGTGCCAGCAGACAGGGGGCCTCACCCCTCCACTTT.

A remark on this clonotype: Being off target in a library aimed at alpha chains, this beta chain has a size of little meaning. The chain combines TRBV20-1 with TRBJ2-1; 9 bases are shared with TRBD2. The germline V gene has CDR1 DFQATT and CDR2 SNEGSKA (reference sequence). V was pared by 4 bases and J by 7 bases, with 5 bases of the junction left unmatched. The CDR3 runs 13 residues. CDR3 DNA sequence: TGCAGTGCTACTAGCGGGATAGGTAATGAGCAGTTCTTC. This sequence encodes CSATSGIGNEQFF.